The sequence of this TCR beta chain was determined in a study of blood T cell repertoires in COVID-19. In the authors' workflow: Amplification of reference gene primers was used by the study to estimate nucleated cell counts. Method: immunoSEQ multiplex PCR; TCRdb's copy keeps in-frame clones and lacks some. That table supplies the V and J calls and clone size; D and trimming were determined from the DNA. The table has a few hundred thousand clones, about 87% seen once; the top ten hold 3%. This clone was counted a single time. Unmatched junction bases numbered 12, after V lost 5 bases and J lost 5 bases. CDR3 length equals 16 residues. Germline V gene lookup returns CDR1 LNHDA and CDR2 SQIVND (reference sequence).

Sequences were obtained from peripheral blood. V is TRBV19 and J is TRBJ2-5, with 9 positions matching TRBD2. The origin of this receptor is a human donor in a cohort sampled during active COVID-19. Here the CDR3 DNA reads TGTGCCAGTAGTCCTCGGTGGCGGGAGGGCCGGGAGACCCAGTACTTC. Its protein is CASSPRWREGRETQYF. The full variable domain, in which reference TRBV19 and TRBJ2-5 provide the parts outside the CDR3, is DGGITQSPKYLFRKEGQNVTLSCEQNLNHDAMYWYRQDPGQGLRLIYYSQIVNDFQKGDIAEGYSVSREKKESFPLTVTSAQKNPTAFYLCASSPRWREGRETQYFGPGTRLLVL.